This T cell receptor (beta chain) was observed in a study of CD8+ T cells in alopecia areata. Across the whole study: Treatment of the treated patients consisted of oral tofacitinib, 5 to 10 mg twice daily. Patients given treatment had severity scored by the percentage of scalp area affected. Study-level results: Because one nonresponder was included, the link of baseline CD8+ expansion to response is considered uncertain.

A word on this clone: Its specificity is unknown.

Extraction of RNA preceded its reverse transcription into cDNA, which served as the sequencing template. Using immunoSEQ multiplex PCR, the repertoire was profiled, and TCRdb retains in-frame clones only, with some absent. The data contain 150,000 to 200,000 clones, around 60% of them singletons. The CDR3 sequence is 15 residues long. Unmatched junction bases numbered 7, after V lost 4 bases and J lost 9 bases. Germline V gene lookup returns CDR1 SGHTA and CDR2 FQGNSA. Treatment meaning: oral pan-JAK inhibitor, 5-10 mg twice daily. Sequenced material: CD4+ T cells sorted from blood, taken around week 49, from a patient treated with tofacitinib. This rearrangement joins TRBV7-2 to TRBJ1-6, with 9 bases aligning to TRBD1. The sequence was collected from a human donor with alopecia areata. CDR3 residues: CASSSSGQGSSPLHF. CDR3 in DNA: TGTGCCAGCAGCTCGTCGGGACAGGGTAGTTCACCCCTCCACTTT.